This TCR beta chain was found in a study of regulatory T cells in long-lasting Graves disease. At the level of the study: With positive TSH receptor antibodies and over 5 years of antithyroid drugs, Graves' disease was considered persistent.

Both iRepertoire HTBI primers and Arm-PCR of CDR3 regions were used to build the TCR beta libraries. TCRdb re-analysed the multiplex PCR reads in MiXCR, keeping a single row per CDR3 protein. The top ten clones hold about a fifth of a sample with 350,000 to 450,000 distinct CDR3 sequences, around 21% of them seen once. Germline-derived CDR1 and CDR2 are SGHTA and FQGNSA. The junction had 18 bases not matched to a gene; V was cut back by 8 bases and J by 0 bases. This CDR3 spans 19 amino acids. Indicated time point: persistent/refractory GD, antithyroid drugs over 5 years with positive TRAb. PBMC-derived RNA was used for the TCR library. This clonotype was seen a handful of times. The antigen remains undetermined. Study results and caveats: Persistent Graves' disease cases displayed lower TCR diversity than newly diagnosed ones.

The source material was peripheral blood mononuclear cells (PBMCs), sampled when the disease was refractory, from a patient treated with antithyroid drugs. This TCR was recovered from a female donor with Graves disease. The genes are TRBV7-2 and TRBJ2-1; 8 bases align to TRBD2. For the CDR3, the DNA is TGTGCCAGCTCTTCTCGGGGCGGGAGGCTCAGATCCTCCTACAATGAGCAGTTCTTC. It encodes CASSSRGGRLRSSYNEQFF.